The subject of this entry is one TCR beta chain. The source of the sample is a study of TIL therapy for anti-PD-1-resistant metastatic lung cancer. Study overall: Four tumors were EGFR-mutant and two were ALK-rearranged.

Germline V gene lookup returns CDR1 SNHLY and CDR2 FYNNEI. The CDR3 contains 13 residues. The V end lost 4 bases, the J end lost 1 base, and 7 bases lay between the germline ends. This was the immunoSEQ v3 assay. Libraries were prepared by immunoSEQ multiplex PCR; TCRdb keeps only in-frame clonotypes and omits some of them. The data show about 21,000 clones, around 70% seen once. The time point is: pre-treatment sample, taken before nivolumab and TIL therapy. This sample comprised blood, obtained at baseline. J is TRBJ1-1 and V is TRBV2, with D unresolved. This clonotype was sampled from a person aged 25-85 years with non-small cell lung cancer. The CDR3 protein is CASSVQRNTEAFF. CDR3 DNA sequence: TGTGCCAGCAGTGTACAGAGGAACACTGAAGCTTTCTTT.